This T cell receptor beta chain originates from a study of regulatory T cells in long-lasting Graves disease. General study findings and limits: Among samples with persistent disease, TRBV28, TRBJ1-2 and TRBJ2-5 were favored.

This clonotype was seen repeatedly, ten times or more. Its antigen is still unknown. Time point defined: persistent/refractory GD, antithyroid drugs over 5 years with positive TRAb. The TCR library used RNA extracted from PBMCs. Trimming took 6 bases from V and 8 from J, leaving 16 bases between them. The CDR3 length is 13 residues. Germline V gives CDR1 MDHEN, CDR2 SYDVKM. Both iRepertoire HTBI primers and Arm-PCR of CDR3 regions were used to build the TCR beta libraries. TCRdb re-derived calls from the multiplex PCR reads in MiXCR, one entry per CDR3 protein. The sample includes about 430,000 distinct CDR3 sequences, under 25% of them seen just once.

The input for sequencing was peripheral blood mononuclear cells (PBMCs), taken when the disease was refractory, from a patient treated with antithyroid drugs. This sequence originates from a female donor with Graves disease. V gene TRBV28 combines with J gene TRBJ1-1; D perhaps matches TRBD1 (6 bases). CDR3: CASRTQGTQEAFF. The CDR3 DNA is TGTGCCAGCAGAACTCAGGGGACCCAAGAAGCTTTCTTT.